Only a few counts were recorded for the clone carrying this T cell receptor beta chain. Its cognate antigen is unknown. Reverse transcription of all isolated RNA meant that expressed TCRB transcripts were sequenced. Assay: immunoSEQ multiplex PCR; the TCRdb copy retains only in-frame clones and omits some. Of about 400,000 clones in the sample, 10% to 15% are singletons; the top ten hold around 0.02%. These data are taken from a study of beta chain features in type 1 diabetes. This CDR3 is 15 amino acids long. Trimming cost V 5 bases and J 6 bases, with 20 bases left between them. In germline, CDR1 is SGHAT, CDR2 FQNNGV. Notes on the study in general: Highly expressing activated T cells could be over-counted with a cDNA template.

This TCR came from a young man in good health. Sequencing was performed on naive CD4+ T cells from blood. This rearrangement joins TRBV11-2 to TRBJ2-7; TRBD2 might be the D (6 bases). For the CDR3, the DNA is TGTGCCAGCAGCCGTGGGACTCCCCGGAGTTCCGAGCAGTACTTC. It specifies CASSRGTPRSSEQYF.